These T cell receptor beta chains were read from a single sample in a study of T cell responses to AZD1222 COVID-19 vaccine. TCRdb keeps only in-frame clones here, not all; method: immunoSEQ multiplex PCR. The table lists more than 250,000 clones, 85% to 95% of them singletons. The specimen was peripheral blood, collected on day 0 of AZD1222 vaccination. All receptors derive from an adult in good health. Both conserved end residues are part of each CDR3. The order of the fields is clone size, V gene, J gene, D gene, CDR3 length, CDR3 protein, CDR3 DNA. D genes are given only for firm matches. Rows give clone size only sometimes, using once, few, many, or a class for an expanded clone.

>once|TRBV19|TRBJ2-3|NA|14
CASSIVGLSDTQYF
TGTGCCAGTAGTATAGTAGGCCTCTCAGATACGCAGTATTTT
>NA|TRBV6-6|TRBJ2-7|TRBD2|14
CASSPASGIDEQYF
TGTGCCAGCAGTCCTGCTAGCGGGATCGACGAGCAGTACTTC
>NA|TRBV18|TRBJ1-4|NA|14
CASSPKHDNEKLFF
TGTGCCAGCTCACCGAAACACGATAATGAAAAACTGTTTTTT
>few|TRBV21-1|TRBJ1-1|NA|15
CASSKRASKNTEAFF
TGTGCCAGCAGCAAACGGGCATCCAAGAACACTGAAGCTTTCTTT
>NA|TRBV7-9|TRBJ2-2|NA|11
CASSFTGELFF
TGTGCCAGCAGCTTCACCGGGGAGCTGTTTTTT
>NA|TRBV2|TRBJ2-3|NA|15
CASRALDPPTDTQYF
TGTGCCAGCAGGGCGCTAGATCCCCCCACAGATACGCAGTATTTT
>once|TRBV5-1|TRBJ2-7|NA|14
CASSLGGPSYEQYF
TGCGCCAGCAGCTTGGGGGGGCCCTCCTACGAGCAGTACTTC
>once|TRBV18|TRBJ1-5|TRBD1|16
CASSPGTGLFNQPQHF
TGTGCCAGCTCACCGGGGACAGGTTTATTCAATCAGCCCCAGCATTTT
>NA|TRBV11-2|TRBJ2-1|NA|13
CASSLGLVNEQFF
TGTGCCAGCAGCTTAGGTCTGGTGAATGAGCAGTTCTTC
>NA|TRBV10-3|TRBJ2-7|TRBD1|16
CAISESGGQGAYEQYF
TGTGCCATCAGTGAGTCGGGGGGACAGGGGGCGTACGAGCAGTACTTC
>NA|TRBV28|TRBJ1-6|NA|15
CASSLYRGERSPLHF
TGTGCCAGCAGTTTATATAGGGGCGAGAGATCACCCCTCCACTTT
>NA|TRBV2|TRBJ1-4|NA|11
CASSLNEKLFF
TGTGCCAGCAGTCTCAATGAAAAACTGTTTTTT
>NA|TRBV28|TRBJ2-7|NA|16
CASSSGGGTGFYEQYF
TGTGCCAGCAGTTCCGGGGGCGGGACGGGTTTCTACGAGCAGTACTTC
>NA|TRBV5-1|TRBJ2-5|TRBD1|15
CASSLGTGGRETQYF
TGCGCCAGCAGCTTGGGGACAGGGGGGAGAGAGACCCAGTACTTC
>NA|TRBV14|TRBJ1-2|NA|13
CASSQDWSVGYTF
TGTGCCAGCAGCCAAGATTGGTCGGTCGGCTACACCTTC
>NA|TRBV10-3|TRBJ2-2|TRBD1|15
CATRLGTGSTGELFF
TGTGCCACTCGGCTAGGGACAGGGAGTACCGGGGAGCTGTTTTTT
>NA|TRBV9|TRBJ2-7|NA|14
CASSVAADSYEQYF
TGTGCCAGCAGCGTAGCTGCTGACTCCTACGAGCAGTACTTC
>NA|TRBV10-1|TRBJ1-2|NA|13
CASSESLTYGYTF
TGCGCCAGCAGTGAGTCCTTGACTTATGGCTACACCTTC
>NA|TRBV7-8|TRBJ1-4|NA|14
CASSPRPGEEKLFF
TGTGCCAGCAGCCCCCGTCCCGGTGAAGAAAAACTGTTTTTT
>NA|TRBV28|TRBJ2-7|NA|11
CASSLYGVWDF
TGTGCCAGCAGTTTATACGGCGTCTGGGACTTC
>NA|TRBV7-6|TRBJ2-7|TRBD2|19
CASSPLRASGKAMAYEQYF
TGTGCCAGCAGCCCTCTGCGAGCTAGCGGTAAGGCAATGGCCTACGAGCAGTACTTC
>NA|TRBV7-2|TRBJ1-6|TRBD1|15
CASSVRQGRNSPLHF
TGTGCCAGCAGCGTCCGACAGGGGCGAAATTCACCCCTCCACTTT
>NA|TRBV6-4|TRBJ1-6|NA|17
CASSGVMGGRDNSPLHF
TGTGCCAGCAGTGGAGTTATGGGTGGCAGAGATAATTCACCCCTCCACTTT
>NA|TRBV9|TRBJ1-6|NA|16
CASSVGRLRDNSPLHF
TGTGCCAGCAGCGTAGGGAGGCTGAGGGATAATTCACCCCTCCACTTT
>NA|TRBV6-5|TRBJ1-1|NA|14
CASSYSDPVSGAFF
TGTGCCAGCAGTTACTCGGACCCCGTGTCGGGAGCTTTCTTT
>NA|TRBV3-1/TRBV3-2|TRBJ1-2|NA|14
CASSRWWGVYGYTF
TGTGCCAGCAGCCGCTGGTGGGGAGTCTATGGCTACACCTTC
>NA|TRBV28|TRBJ2-2|NA|15
CASRALGQKAGELFF
TGTGCCAGCAGAGCTCTGGGCCAGAAGGCCGGGGAGCTGTTTTTT